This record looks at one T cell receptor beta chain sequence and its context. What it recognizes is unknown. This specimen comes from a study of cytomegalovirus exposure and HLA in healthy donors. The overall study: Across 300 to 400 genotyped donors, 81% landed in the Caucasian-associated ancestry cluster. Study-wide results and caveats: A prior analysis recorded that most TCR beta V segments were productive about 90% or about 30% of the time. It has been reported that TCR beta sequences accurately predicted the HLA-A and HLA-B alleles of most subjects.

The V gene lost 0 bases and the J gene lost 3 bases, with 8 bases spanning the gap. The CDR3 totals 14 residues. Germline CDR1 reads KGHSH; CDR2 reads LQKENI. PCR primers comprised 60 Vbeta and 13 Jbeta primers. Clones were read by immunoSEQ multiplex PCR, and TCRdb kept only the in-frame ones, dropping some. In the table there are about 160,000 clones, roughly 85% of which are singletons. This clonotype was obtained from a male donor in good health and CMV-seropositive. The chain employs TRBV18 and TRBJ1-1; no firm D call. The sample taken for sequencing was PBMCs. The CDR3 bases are TGTGCCAGCTCACCACCGTTAATTCACACTGAAGCTTTCTTT. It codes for CASSPPLIHTEAFF.